The 17 T cell receptor beta chains below were found in one sample sequenced in a study of cytomegalovirus exposure and HLA in healthy donors. Both 60 Vbeta primers and 13 Jbeta primers went into the PCR. Assay used: immunoSEQ multiplex PCR; TCRdb lists only in-frame clones, some missing. This sample carries approximately 81,000 clones, about 68% of them seen once, and the ten largest clones take about 9.1%. Specimen: PBMCs. Every receptor here comes from a middle-aged man in good health and CMV-seropositive.

The chain recombines TRBV14 with TRBJ1-1, with D perhaps matching TRBD1 (6 bases). V was shortened by 4 bases and J by 4 bases, with 13 bases between the two germline ends. The CDR3 covers 14 residues. Germline-derived CDR1 and CDR2 are SGHDN and FVKESK. The CDR3, as DNA: TGTGCCAGCAGCCGCGCGGGGGCATCCACTGAAGCTTTCTTT. This translates into CASSRAGASTEAFF.

CDR3 bases: TGTGCCAGCAGCTTGGTGGGGCCGGGTACTGAAGCTTTCTTT. Its protein product is CASSLVGPGTEAFF. The chain recombines TRBV5-6 with TRBJ1-1, with D perhaps TRBD1 (5 bases). This CDR3 has 14 amino acids. Germline V gene sequence: CDR1 SGHDT, CDR2 YYEEEE. V dropped 0 bases and J dropped 5 bases, with 11 bases sitting between them.

The rearrangement links TRBV28 to TRBJ2-7; 9 bases map to TRBD1. The germline CDR1 and CDR2 sequences are MDHEN and SYDVKM. The junction had 5 bases not matched to a gene; V was cut back by 2 bases and J by 6 bases. The CDR3 runs to 14 residues. The CDR3: CASSLDRGGSEQYF. The CDR3, as DNA: TGTGCCAGCAGTTTAGACAGGGGGGGGAGCGAGCAGTACTTC.

This clone was recorded a few times. The chain uses TRBV28 and TRBJ2-7; TRBD2 might be the D (5 bases). CDR3 length: 13 amino acids. Germline-derived CDR1 and CDR2 are MDHEN and SYDVKM. Trimming cost V 8 bases and J 4 bases, with 15 bases left between them. The CDR3 here is CASERTAVYEQYF. In nucleotides, the CDR3 is TGTGCCAGCGAGCGGACGGCCGTTTACGAGCAGTACTTC.

The V gene is TRBV7-2, the J gene TRBJ2-2, with 9 positions matching TRBD2. The V gene's germline CDR1 is SGHTA and CDR2 FQGNSA. The ends lost 4 bases at V and 1 base at J; junction bases unmatched: 4. The CDR3 sequence is 16 residues long. The CDR3 DNA sequence: TGTGCCAGCAGCTCTGGACTAGCGCAGAACACCGGGGAGCTGTTTTTT. Encoded protein: CASSSGLAQNTGELFF.

The chain is built from TRBV9 and TRBJ1-1, with 7 bases identical to TRBD1. The CDR3 covers 14 residues. Germline CDR1 and CDR2: SGDLS and YYNGEE. The ends lost 3 bases at V and 2 bases at J; junction bases unmatched: 4. The CDR3 here is CASSDGTANTEAFF. In DNA form, the CDR3 reads TGTGCCAGCAGCGACGGGACAGCAAACACTGAAGCTTTCTTT.

The chain combines TRBV5-1 with TRBJ1-4, with D perhaps matching TRBD1 (5 bases). The CDR3 covers 14 residues. Trimming shortened V by 7 bases and J by 8 bases, and 18 bases separated the two germline ends. Germline V gives CDR1 SGHRS, CDR2 YFSETQ. DNA of the CDR3: TGCGCCAGCGCCCCGGGCTTCCAGGGCGAAAAACTGTTTTTT. This codes for CASAPGFQGEKLFF.

Only a few counts were recorded for this clone. The chain employs TRBV5-6 and TRBJ2-2; the D gene is possibly TRBD2 (5 bases). Germline values: CDR1 SGHDT, CDR2 YYEEEE. The length of the CDR3 is 13 residues. V lost 2 bases to trimming and J lost 6 bases, with 8 bases between them. CDR3 residues: CASSFERAGELFF. The CDR3 DNA follows: TGTGCCAGCAGCTTTGAGAGGGCCGGGGAGCTGTTTTTT.

The chain carries TRBV28 and TRBJ1-2; a weak D match, TRBD1 (6 bases). The CDR3 totals 13 residues. With 5 bases removed from V and 8 bases from J, the gap between germline ends came to 15 bases. Germline V gene sequence: CDR1 MDHEN, CDR2 SYDVKM. The CDR3: CASSTGYEGGYTF. CDR3 DNA sequence: TGTGCCAGCAGTACAGGGTATGAGGGGGGCTACACCTTC.

The chain uses TRBV7-9 and TRBJ1-4, with 8 nucleotides matching TRBD1. CDR3 length: 16 amino acids. Germline assignment: CDR1 SEHNR and CDR2 FQNEAQ (reference sequence). V lost 4 bases, J lost 1 base, and 5 bases stayed unmatched. The CDR3 loop is CASSSGTGGTNEKLFF. The CDR3 nucleotides are TGTGCCAGCAGCTCCGGGACAGGAGGAACTAATGAAAAACTGTTTTTT.

In DNA form, the CDR3 reads TGCGCCAGCAGACGTGGACATAACCAAGAGACCCAGTACTTC. It encodes CASRRGHNQETQYF. The chain is built from TRBV5-1 and TRBJ2-5; possible D gene TRBD1, 5 bases. This CDR3 comprises 14 residues. The germline V gene encodes CDR1 SGHRS and CDR2 YFSETQ. Trimming shortened V by 5 bases and J by 0 bases, and 11 bases separated the two germline ends.

This clone was picked up one time. V and J are TRBV20-1 and TRBJ1-2; D ambiguous. The V gene's germline CDR1 is DFQATT and CDR2 SNEGSKA (reference sequence). V was pared by 3 bases and J by 3 bases, with 5 bases between. The CDR3 runs 11 residues. For the CDR3, the DNA is TGCAGTGCTAGCCGGGACTATGGCTACACCTTC. Protein sequence: CSASRDYGYTF.

The rearrangement joins TRBV11-2 to TRBJ2-1; TRBD1 matches 9 bases. The V segment lost 3 bases and the J segment 2 bases; nucleotides outside the gene matches: 2. Germline loops: CDR1 SGHAT, CDR2 FQNNGV. The CDR3 spans 15 residues. In DNA form, the CDR3 reads TGTGCCAGCAGCTTCACAGGGGGCGCCTACAATGAGCAGTTCTTC. It is translated as CASSFTGGAYNEQFF.

The gene calls are TRBV25-1 and TRBJ2-5; TRBD2 aligns across 8 bases. Germline CDR1 MGHDK, CDR2 SYGVNS. The V and J ends lost 10 bases and 3 bases, in that order; junction bases with no gene match: 4. The CDR3 is made up of 12 amino acids. The CDR3 loop is CATKAGEETQYF. The CDR3 bases are TGTGCCACCAAAGCGGGGGAAGAGACCCAGTACTTC.

V and J are TRBV11-2 and TRBJ1-1; possible D gene TRBD1, 6 bases. The CDR3 is made up of 14 amino acids. Trimming took 5 bases from V and 6 from J, leaving 16 bases between them. CDR1 is SGHAT and CDR2 is FQNNGV in the germline V gene. This CDR3 is CASSRQASVPEAFF. The CDR3 DNA is TGTGCCAGCAGCCGACAGGCGTCGGTCCCTGAAGCTTTCTTT. The full variable domain, in which reference TRBV11-2 and TRBJ1-1 provide the parts outside the CDR3, is EAGVAQSPRYKIIEKRQSVAFWCNPISGHATLYWYQQILGQGPKLLIQFQNNGVVDDSQLPKDRFSAERLKGVDSTLKIQPAKLEDSAVYLCASSRQASVPEAFFGQGTRLTVV.

The rearrangement joins TRBV28 to TRBJ1-5; D is ambiguous. CDR1 MDHEN and CDR2 SYDVKM come from the germline V gene. Trimming stripped 3 bases from V and 5 bases from J, with 5 bases between. CDR3 length: 12 amino acids. The CDR3 is CASSLSYQPQHF. The CDR3 nucleotides are TGTGCCAGCAGTTTGAGTTATCAGCCCCAGCATTTT.

The gene calls are TRBV2 and TRBJ1-6; D unresolved. Germline lookup yields CDR1 SNHLY and CDR2 FYNNEI. Trimming shortened V by 5 bases and J by 6 bases, and 11 bases separated the two germline ends. This CDR3 region has 14 residues. The chain's CDR3 is CASSIRSGNSPLHF. CDR3 DNA sequence: TGTGCCAGCAGTATAAGGTCGGGTAATTCACCCCTCCACTTT.